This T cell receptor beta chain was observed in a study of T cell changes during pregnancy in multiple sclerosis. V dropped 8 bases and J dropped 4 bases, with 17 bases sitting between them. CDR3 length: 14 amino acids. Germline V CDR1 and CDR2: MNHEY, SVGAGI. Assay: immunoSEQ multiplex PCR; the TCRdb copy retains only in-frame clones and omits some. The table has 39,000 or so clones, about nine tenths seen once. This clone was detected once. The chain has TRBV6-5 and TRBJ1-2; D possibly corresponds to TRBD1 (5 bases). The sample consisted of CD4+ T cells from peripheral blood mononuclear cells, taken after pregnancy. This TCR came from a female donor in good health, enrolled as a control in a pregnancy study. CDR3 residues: CASSLGQGIYGYTF. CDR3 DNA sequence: TGTGCCAGCTCCTTGGGCCAGGGAATCTATGGCTACACCTTC.